Listed below are T cell receptor beta chains from one sample, sequenced in a study of T cell repertoires in cytomegalovirus infection. A single record per CDR3 protein comes from TCRdb applying MiXCR to the reads. This table has about 320,000 distinct CDR3 sequences, roughly 9.5% appearing once. The sample comprised PBMCs. Receptor source: a human donor in good health (CMV status not recorded). Some clones in this sample may be carry-over from other donors' samples. The CDR3 runs from the conserved cysteine through the conserved F or W. A D gene is named only where the DNA matches it firmly. Some rows mark clone size as missing; the rest say once, few, many or name a class of expanded clone.

many,TRBD2,TRBJ2-2,TRBV11-2,TGTGCCAGCAGCTTAGGACCAGCGGGGAATCCCGGGGAGCTGTTTTTT,CASSLGPAGNPGELFF
few,NA,TRBJ2-4,TRBV20-1,TGCAGTGCTAGAGATCAGGGAACCAAAAACATTCAGTACTTC,CSARDQGTKNIQYF
few,TRBD1,TRBJ2-5,TRBV29-1,TGCAGCGACGCTCGGGACAGGGAAAGGCGGTACCAAGAGACCCAGTACTTC,CSDARDRERRYQETQYF
few,NA,TRBJ2-3,TRBV20-1,TGCAGTGCTCCCCCCCCGGCTAGCACAGATACGCAGTATTTT,CSAPPPASTDTQYF
few,TRBD1,TRBJ1-2,TRBV19,TGTGCCAGTAGTATGGGACAGGTCTACTATGGCTACACCTTC,CASSMGQVYYGYTF
few,NA,TRBJ1-2,TRBV7-9,TGTGCCAGCACCATCGAGGGGGATACCTATGGCTACACCTTC,CASTIEGDTYGYTF
NA,TRBD1,TRBJ2-7,TRBV27,TGTGCCAGCGCCCCTATGGCAGGGGGCCACTACGAGCAGTACTTC,CASAPMAGGHYEQYF
few,NA,TRBJ2-7,TRBV29-1,TGCAGTGTTGTAACTACCCTCGGCGAGCAGTACTTC,CSVVTTLGEQYF
many,NA,TRBJ2-4,TRBV2,TGTGCCAGCAGTGAAGCAGGGTGGATGGCCAAAAACATTCAGTACTTC,CASSEAGWMAKNIQYF
NA,NA,TRBJ2-7,TRBV6-2/TRBV6-3,TGTGCCAGCAGGCAAGGTGGGGACACGACGTACGAGCAGTACTTC,CASRQGGDTTYEQYF
many,TRBD2,TRBJ2-5,TRBV6-2/TRBV6-3,TGTGCCAGCACCTACGGGGGGGCAATTTACAGCGGGCCCGACCATCAAGAGACCCAGTACTTC,CASTYGGAIYSGPDHQETQYF
NA,NA,TRBJ1-6,TRBV2,TGTGCCAGCAGGCAGGACAATAATTCACCCCTCCACTTT,CASRQDNNSPLHF
few,TRBD1,TRBJ1-5,TRBV12-3/TRBV12-4,TGTGCCAGCAGCCTTGATGGGACAGGTTTTCAGCCCCAGCATTTT,CASSLDGTGFQPQHF
NA,NA,TRBJ1-1,TRBV6-2/TRBV6-3,TGTGCCAGCAGCTACGGGGGACTACTCGAAGCTTTCTTT,CASSYGGLLEAFF
many,NA,TRBJ2-1,TRBV6-1,TGTGCCAGCAGTGCGGCGGGTTCCCTCTATGAGCAGTTCTTC,CASSAAGSLYEQFF
many,NA,TRBJ1-4,TRBV7-9,TGTGCCAGCAGCCCAGGACGTGCAACTAATGAAAAACTGTTTTTT,CASSPGRATNEKLFF
NA,NA,TRBJ1-3,TRBV29-1,TGCAGCGTTGTTAGAGCGGGAAACACCATATATTTT,CSVVRAGNTIYF